Listed here are 17 T cell receptor beta chains from one sample, sequenced in a study of shared clonotypes between healthy human individuals. Sequencing used immunoSEQ multiplex PCR; TCRdb keeps in-frame clones, though not all of them. The data hold some 2,000,000 clones, with roughly 95% observed a single time. Source material: naive CD4+ T cells sorted from blood. Sample subset: CD45RA+ positively selected. Receptors were obtained from a man younger than 35 in good health.

The rearrangement links TRBV6-1 to TRBJ1-2, with D perhaps TRBD1 (5 bases). V gave up 5 bases and J gave up 7 bases, with 14 bases separating them. The length of the CDR3 is 13 residues. CDR1 is MNHNS, CDR2 SASEGT, per germline. The CDR3 reads CASSHLGTSGYTF. The CDR3 bases are TGTGCCAGCAGTCACTTGGGGACTAGTGGCTACACCTTC.

The chain joins TRBV5-6 to TRBJ2-4, with D maybe TRBD1 (5 bases). Germline CDR1 and CDR2: SGHDT and YYEEEE. This CDR3 region has 17 residues. Trimming shortened V by 3 bases and J by 2 bases, and 18 bases separated the two germline ends. The CDR3 region is CASSSGPDIFSKNIQYF. DNA of the CDR3: TGTGCCAGCAGCTCAGGCCCGGACATTTTCTCCAAAAACATTCAGTACTTC.

The chain combines TRBV6-1 with TRBJ1-5, with 11 positions matching TRBD1. This CDR3 comprises 18 residues. The V gene end was trimmed by 1 base and the J gene end by 0 bases; junction bases not matched to a gene: 5. Per germline, CDR1 MNHNS and CDR2 SASEGT. The CDR3 loop is CASSEGTGGRNSNQPQHF. CDR3 DNA: TGTGCCAGCAGTGAAGGGACAGGGGGCCGAAATAGCAATCAGCCCCAGCATTTT.

V usage is TRBV18 and J usage is TRBJ1-3; D remains ambiguous. The germline gives CDR1 KGHSH, CDR2 LQKENI. There are 15 residues in the CDR3. Deletions cut 0 bases from V and 4 bases from J, with 10 bases between. CDR3: CASSPPAIAGNTIYF. As DNA, the CDR3 is TGTGCCAGCTCACCACCGGCCATAGCAGGAAACACCATATATTTT.

This sequence joins TRBV9 and TRBJ2-1; D is perhaps TRBD1 or TRBD2 (7 bases each). The length of the CDR3 is 14 residues. V was shortened by 4 bases and J by 7 bases, with 15 bases between the two germline ends. Germline CDR1 is SGDLS and CDR2 is YYNGEE. CDR3 coding DNA: TGTGCCAGCAGCACCCACAGGGGAGGGAATGAGCAGTTCTTC. Translated: CASSTHRGGNEQFF.

This clone was counted a single time. The V and J genes are TRBV28 and TRBJ1-4; possible D gene TRBD1, 6 bases. This CDR3 has 13 residues. Trimming stripped 7 bases from V and 7 bases from J, with 13 bases between. Germline CDR1 MDHEN, CDR2 SYDVKM. The CDR3 nucleotides are TGTGCCAGCATGTCGGGGGCGGGTGAAAAACTGTTTTTT. It translates to CASMSGAGEKLFF.

The J gene is TRBJ1-1, the V gene TRBV6-4; 8 bases align to TRBD1. This CDR3 has 16 residues. The V gene's germline CDR1 is MRHNA and CDR2 SNTAGT. The J segment lost 4 bases and the V segment lost 4 bases, leaving 11 bases of the junction unmatched. The CDR3 DNA sequence: TGTGCCAGCAGTGCCATGATCGGACAGGGAGGCACTGAAGCTTTCTTT. Protein product: CASSAMIGQGGTEAFF.

The genes are TRBV5-1 and TRBJ1-6; tentative D call: TRBD1 (6 bases). The CDR3 spans 15 residues. Germline V gene data show CDR1 as SGHRS and CDR2 as YFSETQ. V was shortened by 0 bases and J by 7 bases, with 11 bases between the two germline ends. The CDR3 nucleotides are TGCGCCAGCAGCTTGGTTCAGGGGCCCAATTCACCCCTCCACTTT. It specifies CASSLVQGPNSPLHF. Variable domain in full (rest from reference TRBV5-1 and TRBJ1-6): KAGVTQTPRYLIKTRGQQVTLSCSPISGHRSVSWYQQTPGQGLQFLFEYFSETQRNKGNFPGRFSGRQFSNSRSEMNVSTLELGDSALYLCASSLVQGPNSPLHFGNGTRLTVT.

V usage is TRBV11-2 and J usage is TRBJ2-7, with D maybe TRBD2 (6 bases). CDR1 is SGHAT, CDR2 FQNNGV, per germline. V lost 4 bases and J lost 3, with 13 bases in between. CDR3 length: 14 amino acids. The CDR3 sequence: CASSSGTLNYEQYF. CDR3 nucleotide sequence: TGTGCCAGCAGCTCCGGGACTCTTAACTACGAGCAGTACTTC.

This chain uses TRBV7-2 with TRBJ1-5; unclear D gene. Deletions cut 3 bases from V and 7 bases from J, with 16 bases between. The CDR3 sequence is 15 residues long. Per the germline V gene, CDR1 is SGHTA and CDR2 is FQGNSA. The CDR3 DNA follows: TGTGCCAGCAGCTTGGCGGGGTCTTTAGGGCAGCCCCAGCATTTT. Encoded protein: CASSLAGSLGQPQHF.

V gene TRBV7-3 combines with J gene TRBJ2-2, with 8 nucleotides matching TRBD2. This CDR3 is 16 amino acids long. Germline V CDR1 and CDR2: SGHTA, FQGTGA. Unmatched junction bases numbered 5, after V lost 5 bases and J lost 0 bases. This CDR3 is CASSQLAAANTGELFF. The CDR3 coding sequence is TGTGCCAGCAGCCAACTAGCGGCCGCGAACACCGGGGAGCTGTTTTTT. The full variable domain, its missing parts supplied by reference TRBV7-3 and TRBJ2-2, is GAGVSQTPSNKVTEKGKYVELRCDPISGHTALYWYRQSLGQGPEFLIYFQGTGAADDSGLPNDRFFAVRPEGSVSTLKIQRTERGDSAVYLCASSQLAAANTGELFFGEGSRLTVL.

The chain has TRBV6-1 and TRBJ2-7; D ambiguous. The V end was cut by 7 bases, the J end by 4 bases, with 8 bases between. This CDR3 is built from 11 residues. The germline V gene encodes CDR1 MNHNS and CDR2 SASEGT. The CDR3 coding sequence is TGTGCCAGCATCGCGACATACGAGCAGTACTTC. Translated, it gives CASIATYEQYF.

The V and J genes are TRBV27 and TRBJ2-5; perhaps TRBD1 as D (7 bases). V was pared by 5 bases and J by 11 bases, with 24 bases between. Germline V gives CDR1 MNHEY, CDR2 SMNVEV (reference sequence). The CDR3 has 15 residues. DNA for the CDR3: TGTGCCAGCAGTAGTGTTGGCGGGACAGCCTTAAGGCAGTACTTC. Amino acid sequence: CASSSVGGTALRQYF.

The V gene is TRBV28, the J gene TRBJ2-3, with D tentatively TRBD2 (6 bases). V was pared by 5 bases and J by 10 bases, with 16 bases between. This CDR3 region has 13 residues. CDR1 is MDHEN, CDR2 SYDVKM, per germline. CDR3 in amino acids: CASSPGTDRAQYF. DNA for the CDR3: TGTGCCAGCAGTCCAGGGACTGACCGGGCGCAGTATTTT.

This sequence joins TRBV7-2 and TRBJ2-3; perhaps TRBD2 as D (6 bases). Per germline, CDR1 SGHTA and CDR2 FQGNSA. The ends were cut back, 2 bases at V and 2 bases at J, with 11 bases in the middle. This CDR3 spans 15 amino acids. For the CDR3, the DNA is TGTGCCAGCAGCTTAAGGGACTCCGACACAGATACGCAGTATTTT. Residues: CASSLRDSDTDTQYF.

The chain joins TRBV27 to TRBJ2-2, with TRBD1 identical over 7 bases. J gave up 4 bases and V 2 bases, and 4 bases lay outside the gene matches. The length of the CDR3 is 15 residues. Per the germline V gene, CDR1 is MNHEY and CDR2 is SMNVEV (reference sequence). The CDR3 loop is CASSLRGQGTGELFF. CDR3 DNA sequence: TGTGCCAGCAGTTTAAGGGGGCAAGGCACCGGGGAGCTGTTTTTT.

J is TRBJ2-5 and V is TRBV19, with D perhaps assigned TRBD1 or TRBD2 (5 bases each). V was trimmed by 4 bases and J by 1 base, leaving 10 bases between them. The CDR3 length is 14 residues. CDR1 is LNHDA, CDR2 SQIVND, per germline (reference sequence). CDR3 in DNA: TGTGCCAGTAGTACTCCAGGGACCCAAGAGACCCAGTACTTC. This gives the protein CASSTPGTQETQYF. The whole variable domain, remainder taken from reference TRBV19 and TRBJ2-5, is DGGITQSPKYLFRKEGQNVTLSCEQNLNHDAMYWYRQDPGQGLRLIYYSQIVNDFQKGDIAEGYSVSREKKESFPLTVTSAQKNPTAFYLCASSTPGTQETQYFGPGTRLLVL.